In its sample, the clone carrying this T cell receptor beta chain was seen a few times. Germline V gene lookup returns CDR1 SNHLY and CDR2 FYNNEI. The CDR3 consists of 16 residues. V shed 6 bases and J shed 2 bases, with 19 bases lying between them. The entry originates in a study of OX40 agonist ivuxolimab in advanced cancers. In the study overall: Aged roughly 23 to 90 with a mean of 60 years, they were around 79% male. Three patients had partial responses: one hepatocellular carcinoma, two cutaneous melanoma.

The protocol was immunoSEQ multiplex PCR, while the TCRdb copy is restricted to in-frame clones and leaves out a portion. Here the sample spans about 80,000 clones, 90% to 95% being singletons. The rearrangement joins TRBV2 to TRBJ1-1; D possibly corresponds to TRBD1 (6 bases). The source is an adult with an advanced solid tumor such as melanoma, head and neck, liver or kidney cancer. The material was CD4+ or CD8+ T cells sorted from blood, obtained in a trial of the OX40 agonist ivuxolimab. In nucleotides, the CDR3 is TGTGCCAGCAGCGCGGACAGACCAAGGGGAAACACTGAAGCTTTCTTT. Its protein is CASSADRPRGNTEAFF.